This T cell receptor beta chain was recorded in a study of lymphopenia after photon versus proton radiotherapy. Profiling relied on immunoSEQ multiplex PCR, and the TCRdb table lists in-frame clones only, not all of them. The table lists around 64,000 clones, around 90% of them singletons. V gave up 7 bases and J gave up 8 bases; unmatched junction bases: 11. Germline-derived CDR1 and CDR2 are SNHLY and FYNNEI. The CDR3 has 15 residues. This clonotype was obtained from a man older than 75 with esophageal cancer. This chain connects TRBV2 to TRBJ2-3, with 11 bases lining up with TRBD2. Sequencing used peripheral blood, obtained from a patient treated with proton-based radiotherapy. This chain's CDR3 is CASTQGLAEAGTQYF. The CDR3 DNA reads TGTGCCAGCACCCAGGGACTAGCGGAGGCGGGTACGCAGTATTTT. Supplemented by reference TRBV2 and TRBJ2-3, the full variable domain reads EPEVTQTPSHQVTQMGQEVILRCVPISNHLYFYWYRQILGQKVEFLVSFYNNEISEKSEIFDDQFSVERPDGSNFTLKIRSTKLEDSAMYFCASTQGLAEAGTQYFGPGTRLTVL.